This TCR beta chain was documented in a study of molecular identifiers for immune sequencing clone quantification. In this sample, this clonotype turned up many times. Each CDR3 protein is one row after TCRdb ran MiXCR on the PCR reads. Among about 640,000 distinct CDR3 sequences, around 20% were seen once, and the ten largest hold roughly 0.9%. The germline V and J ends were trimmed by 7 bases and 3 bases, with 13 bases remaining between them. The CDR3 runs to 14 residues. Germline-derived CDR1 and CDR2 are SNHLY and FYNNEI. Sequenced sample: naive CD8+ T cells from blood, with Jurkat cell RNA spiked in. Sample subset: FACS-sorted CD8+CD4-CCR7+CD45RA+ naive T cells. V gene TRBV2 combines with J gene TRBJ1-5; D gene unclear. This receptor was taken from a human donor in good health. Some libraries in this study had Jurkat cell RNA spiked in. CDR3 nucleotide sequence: TGTGCCAGCACTGTTTCTAGGGCCAATCAGCCCCAGCATTTT. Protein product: CASTVSRANQPQHF.